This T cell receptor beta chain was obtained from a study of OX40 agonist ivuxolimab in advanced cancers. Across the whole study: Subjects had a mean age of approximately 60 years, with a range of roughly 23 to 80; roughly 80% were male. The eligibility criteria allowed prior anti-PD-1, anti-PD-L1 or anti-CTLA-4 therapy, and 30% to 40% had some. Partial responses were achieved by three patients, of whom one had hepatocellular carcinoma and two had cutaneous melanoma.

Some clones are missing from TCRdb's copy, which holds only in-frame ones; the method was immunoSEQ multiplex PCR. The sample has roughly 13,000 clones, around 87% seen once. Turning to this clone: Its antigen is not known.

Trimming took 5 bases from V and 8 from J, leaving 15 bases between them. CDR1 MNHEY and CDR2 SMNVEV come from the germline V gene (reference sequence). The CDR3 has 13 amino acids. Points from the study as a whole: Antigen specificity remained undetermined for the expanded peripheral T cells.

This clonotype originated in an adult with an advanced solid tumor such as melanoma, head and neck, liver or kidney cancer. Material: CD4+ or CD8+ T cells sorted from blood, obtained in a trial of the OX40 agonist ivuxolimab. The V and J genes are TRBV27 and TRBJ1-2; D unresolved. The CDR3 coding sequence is TGTGCCAGCAGTCCTCCGGGTCGGGCCGGCTACACCTTC. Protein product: CASSPPGRAGYTF.